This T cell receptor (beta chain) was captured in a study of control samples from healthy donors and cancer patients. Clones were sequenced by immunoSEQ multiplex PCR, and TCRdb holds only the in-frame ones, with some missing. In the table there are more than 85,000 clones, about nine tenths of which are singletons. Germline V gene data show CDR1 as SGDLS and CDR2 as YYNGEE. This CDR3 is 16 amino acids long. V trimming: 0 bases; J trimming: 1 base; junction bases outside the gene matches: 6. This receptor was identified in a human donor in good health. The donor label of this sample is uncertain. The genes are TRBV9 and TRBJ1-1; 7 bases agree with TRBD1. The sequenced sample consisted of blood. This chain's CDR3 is CASSVEGGRANTEAFF. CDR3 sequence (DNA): TGTGCCAGCAGCGTAGAAGGGGGCAGGGCGAACACTGAAGCTTTCTTT. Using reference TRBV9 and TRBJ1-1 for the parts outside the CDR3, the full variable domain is DSGVTQTPKHLITATGQRVTLRCSPRSGDLSVYWYQQSLDQGLQFLIQYYNGEERAKGNILERFSAQQFPDLHSELNLSSLELGDSALYFCASSVEGGRANTEAFFGQGTRLTVV.